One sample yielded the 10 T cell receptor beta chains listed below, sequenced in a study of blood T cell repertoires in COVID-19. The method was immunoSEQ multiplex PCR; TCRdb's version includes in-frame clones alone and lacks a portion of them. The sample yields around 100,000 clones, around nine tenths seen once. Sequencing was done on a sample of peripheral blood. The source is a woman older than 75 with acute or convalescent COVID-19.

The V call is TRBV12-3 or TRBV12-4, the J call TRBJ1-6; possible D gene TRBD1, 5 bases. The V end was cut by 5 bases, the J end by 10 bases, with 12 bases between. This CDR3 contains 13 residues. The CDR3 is CASSPRGESPLHF. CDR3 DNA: TGTGCCAGCAGTCCCCGGGGGGAATCACCCCTCCACTTT.

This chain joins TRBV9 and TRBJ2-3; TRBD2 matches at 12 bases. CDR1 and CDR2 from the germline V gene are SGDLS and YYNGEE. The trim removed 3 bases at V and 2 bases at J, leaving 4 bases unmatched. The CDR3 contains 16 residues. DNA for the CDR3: TGTGCCAGCAGCGACAGGACTAGCGGGGACACAGATACGCAGTATTTT. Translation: CASSDRTSGDTDTQYF.

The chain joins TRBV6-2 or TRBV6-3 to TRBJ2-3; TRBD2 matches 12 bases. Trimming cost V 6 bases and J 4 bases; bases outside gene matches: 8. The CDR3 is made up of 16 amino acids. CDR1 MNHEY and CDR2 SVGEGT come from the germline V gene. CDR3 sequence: CASSPAASGGADTQYF. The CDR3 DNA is TGTGCCAGCAGCCCCGCAGCTAGCGGGGGGGCAGATACGCAGTATTTT.

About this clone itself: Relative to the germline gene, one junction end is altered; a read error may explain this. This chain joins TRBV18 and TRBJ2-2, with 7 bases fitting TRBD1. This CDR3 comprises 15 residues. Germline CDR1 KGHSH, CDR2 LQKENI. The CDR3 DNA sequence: TGTGCCAGCTCCCCACTGACAGGGAGCCCCGGGGAGCTGTTTTTT. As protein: CASSPLTGSPGELFF.

In nucleotides, the CDR3 is TGTGCCAGCAGCTCGGGAGGGAGTGAGCAGTTCTTC. Translation gives CASSSGGSEQFF. The chain is built from TRBV11-3 and TRBJ2-1; 8 nucleotides align to TRBD2. Germline V gives CDR1 SGHNT, CDR2 YENEEA. Trimming removed 4 bases from V and 9 bases from J; junction bases left unmatched: 2. CDR3 size: 12 residues.

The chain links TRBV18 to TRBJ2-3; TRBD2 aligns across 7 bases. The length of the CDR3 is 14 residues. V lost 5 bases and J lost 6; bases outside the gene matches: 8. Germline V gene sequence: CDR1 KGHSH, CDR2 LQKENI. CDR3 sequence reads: CASSIQAGGDTQYF. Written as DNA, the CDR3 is TGTGCCAGCTCAATCCAGGCCGGGGGGGATACGCAGTATTTT.

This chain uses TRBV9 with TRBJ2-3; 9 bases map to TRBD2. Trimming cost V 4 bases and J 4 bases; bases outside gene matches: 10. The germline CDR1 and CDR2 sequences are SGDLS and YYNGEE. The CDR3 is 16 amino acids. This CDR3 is CASSHRRAGGPDTQYF. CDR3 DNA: TGTGCCAGCAGCCACCGTAGAGCGGGGGGACCAGATACGCAGTATTTT.

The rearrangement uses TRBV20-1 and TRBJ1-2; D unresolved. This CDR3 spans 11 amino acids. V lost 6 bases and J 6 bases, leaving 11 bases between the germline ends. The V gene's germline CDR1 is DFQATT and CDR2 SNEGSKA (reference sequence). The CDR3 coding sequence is TGCAGTGCCTCAGCCGGGAATGGCTACACCTTC. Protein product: CSASAGNGYTF.

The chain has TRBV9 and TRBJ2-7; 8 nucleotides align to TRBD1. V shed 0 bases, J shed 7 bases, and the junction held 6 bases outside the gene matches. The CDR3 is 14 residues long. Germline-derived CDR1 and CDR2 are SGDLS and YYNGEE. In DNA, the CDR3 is TGTGCCAGCAGCGTAGCCGGCACAGGGGGGGAGCAGTACTTC. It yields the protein CASSVAGTGGEQYF.

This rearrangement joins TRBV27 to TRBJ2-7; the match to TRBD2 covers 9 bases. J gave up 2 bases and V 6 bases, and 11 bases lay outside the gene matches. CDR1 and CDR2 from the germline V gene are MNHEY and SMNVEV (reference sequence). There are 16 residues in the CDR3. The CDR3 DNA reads TGTGCCAGCAGCTCCCCGAGAGCGGGAGGCACCTACGAGCAGTACTTC. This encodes CASSSPRAGGTYEQYF.